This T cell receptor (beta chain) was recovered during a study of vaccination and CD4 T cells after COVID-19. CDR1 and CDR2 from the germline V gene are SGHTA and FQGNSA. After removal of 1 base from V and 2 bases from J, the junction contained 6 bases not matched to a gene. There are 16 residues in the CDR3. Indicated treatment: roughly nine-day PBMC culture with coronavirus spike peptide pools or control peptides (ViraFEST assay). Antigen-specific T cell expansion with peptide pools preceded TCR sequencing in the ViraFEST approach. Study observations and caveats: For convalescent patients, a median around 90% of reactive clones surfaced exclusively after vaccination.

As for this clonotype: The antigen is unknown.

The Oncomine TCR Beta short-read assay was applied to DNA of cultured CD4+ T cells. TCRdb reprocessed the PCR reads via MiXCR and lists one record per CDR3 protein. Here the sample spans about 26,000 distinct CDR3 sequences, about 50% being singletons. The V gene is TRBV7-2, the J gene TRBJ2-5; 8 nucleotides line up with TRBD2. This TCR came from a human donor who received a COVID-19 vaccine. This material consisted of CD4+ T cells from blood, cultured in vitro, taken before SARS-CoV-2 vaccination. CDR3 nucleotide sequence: TGTGCCAGCAGCTTAGGGTGGGGCGGGGGGCAAGAGACCCAGTACTTC. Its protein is CASSLGWGGGQETQYF. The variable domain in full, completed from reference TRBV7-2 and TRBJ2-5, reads GAGVSQSPSNKVTEKGKDVELRCDPISGHTALYWYRQSLGQGLEFLIYFQGNSAPDKSGLPSDRFSAERTGGSVSTLTIQRTQQEDSAVYLCASSLGWGGGQETQYFGPGTRLLVL.